The rows below give T cell receptor beta chains drawn from one sample of a study of blood T cell repertoires in COVID-19. Profiled with immunoSEQ multiplex PCR; TCRdb holds only in-frame clones, not every one. The sample contains around 190,000 clones, more than 65% of which appear only once. The sequencing input was PBMCs or T cells enriched from blood (not recorded which). The receptors shown here come from a woman aged 45-65 years with acute COVID-19. Both conserved end residues are part of each CDR3. Fields, in order: clone size, J gene, V gene, D gene, CDR3 DNA, CDR3 protein. The D gene is left open where the match is weak. Clone size appears in some rows only: once, few, many, or a class for an expanded clone.

size: .; J: TRBJ2-3; V: TRBV9; D: .; DNA: TGTGCCAGCAGCCCCGGCGGGTTGACAGATACGCAGTATTTT; CDR3: CASSPGGLTDTQYF
size: .; J: TRBJ1-4; V: TRBV24-1; D: .; DNA: TGTGCCACCAGTGATCCCGGGCGGGGTAGTGCTAATGAAAAACTGTTTTTT; CDR3: CATSDPGRGSANEKLFF
size: .; J: TRBJ2-2; V: TRBV28; D: TRBD1; DNA: TGTGCCAGCAGTCCGCAGACAGGGTCCGGGGAGCTGTTTTTT; CDR3: CASSPQTGSGELFF
size: .; J: TRBJ1-1; V: TRBV7-9; D: .; DNA: TGTGCCAGCAGACTTCCACAGGGACGAGCTTTCTTT; CDR3: CASRLPQGRAFF
size: .; J: TRBJ1-2; V: TRBV29-1; D: .; DNA: TGCAGCGTTGAAATCATGTACTCCTATGGCTACACCTTC; CDR3: CSVEIMYSYGYTF
size: .; J: TRBJ1-6; V: TRBV30; D: TRBD1; DNA: TGTGCCTGGAGTCCCCCTCAGGGGGCTTCACCCCTCCACTTT; CDR3: CAWSPPQGASPLHF
size: .; J: TRBJ1-4; V: TRBV11-2; D: .; DNA: TGTGCCAGCAGCCCACGGGGGGCCGCAACTAATGAAAAACTGTTTTTT; CDR3: CASSPRGAATNEKLFF
size: .; J: TRBJ1-3; V: TRBV28; D: TRBD1; DNA: TGTGCCAGCAGGACGACAGGGCCTGGAAACACCATATATTTT; CDR3: CASRTTGPGNTIYF
size: .; J: TRBJ1-6; V: TRBV7-8; D: .; DNA: TGTGCCAGCAGCAACCCTTCCAGAGGGAACATATCACCCCTCCACTTT; CDR3: CASSNPSRGNISPLHF
size: .; J: TRBJ1-5; V: TRBV19; D: .; DNA: TGTGCCAGTAGTATAGAGGGCAGAGCGGTCTATAGCAATCAGCCCCAGCATTTT; CDR3: CASSIEGRAVYSNQPQHF
size: .; J: TRBJ1-1; V: TRBV7-2; D: .; DNA: TGTGCCAGCAGCTTCCAGGGTAGGGCTTTCTTT; CDR3: CASSFQGRAFF
size: few; J: TRBJ1-1; V: TRBV27; D: TRBD1; DNA: TGTGCCAGCAGGCTACAGGGGGTCGAAACTGAAGCTTTCTTT; CDR3: CASRLQGVETEAFF
size: .; J: TRBJ1-6; V: TRBV5-4; D: TRBD1; DNA: TGTGCCAGCAGCTTGGGAGGCCGACAGGGAACTAATTCACCCCTCCACTTT; CDR3: CASSLGGRQGTNSPLHF
size: .; J: TRBJ1-1; V: TRBV6-5; D: .; DNA: TGTGCCAGCAGTTTATCGGGACTTATGAACACTGAAGCTTTCTTT; CDR3: CASSLSGLMNTEAFF
size: .; J: TRBJ1-2; V: TRBV3-1/TRBV3-2; D: .; DNA: TGTGCCAGCAGCCAAACGCAGGAGGGATATGGCTACACCTTC; CDR3: CASSQTQEGYGYTF
size: .; J: TRBJ1-1; V: TRBV5-4; D: TRBD1; DNA: TGTGCCAGCAGCTTAGAGACAGGGGGGGGGAGTGCTTTCTTT; CDR3: CASSLETGGGSAFF
size: .; J: TRBJ1-6; V: TRBV30; D: .; DNA: TGTGCCTGGAACGGGGACTTCCTATCCCCTTGGTCACCCCTCCACTTT; CDR3: CAWNGDFLSPWSPLHF
size: .; J: TRBJ1-1; V: TRBV4-3; D: TRBD1; DNA: TGCGCCAGCAGCCAAGGCCAGCAGGGGGACACTGAAGCTTTCTTT; CDR3: CASSQGQQGDTEAFF
size: .; J: TRBJ2-2; V: TRBV6-5; D: TRBD2; DNA: TGTGCCAGCAGGAAGACTAGCGGGGCGACCGGGGAGCTGTTTTTT; CDR3: CASRKTSGATGELFF
size: .; J: TRBJ2-1; V: TRBV11-2; D: TRBD2; DNA: TGTGCCAGCAGCTTAGATGCGGGGGTTGAGCAGTTCTTC; CDR3: CASSLDAGVEQFF
size: few; J: TRBJ2-3; V: TRBV5-6; D: .; DNA: TGTGCCAGCAGCTCAGGGGGGGATACGCAGTATTTT; CDR3: CASSSGGDTQYF
size: once; J: TRBJ1-5; V: TRBV28; D: .; DNA: TGTGCCAGCAGTCCGAACTCTAATCAGCCCCAGCATTTT; CDR3: CASSPNSNQPQHF
size: .; J: TRBJ1-5; V: TRBV28; D: .; DNA: TGTGCCAGCAGTACCCGAGGGGGGGGAAGCAATCAGCCCCAGCATTTT; CDR3: CASSTRGGGSNQPQHF
size: .; J: TRBJ1-5; V: TRBV5-1; D: .; DNA: TGCGCCAGCAGCTTGGGGTCGACAGATAATCAGCCCCAGCATTTT; CDR3: CASSLGSTDNQPQHF
size: .; J: TRBJ1-2; V: TRBV28; D: .; DNA: TGTGCCAGCAGTTCGGGAAACTATGGCTACACCTTC; CDR3: CASSSGNYGYTF
size: .; J: TRBJ2-1; V: TRBV6-5; D: .; DNA: TGTGCCAGCAGTTACTCCCAGGGGTTTGAGCAGTTCTTC; CDR3: CASSYSQGFEQFF
size: .; J: TRBJ1-1; V: TRBV28; D: .; DNA: TGTGCCAGCAGTCCTATGAACACTGAAGCTTTCTTT; CDR3: CASSPMNTEAFF
size: few; J: TRBJ1-2; V: TRBV14; D: TRBD1; DNA: TGTGCCAGCAGCCAATTTGGGGTCTTGGGACAGAAGCTTAACTATGGCTACACCTTC; CDR3: CASSQFGVLGQKLNYGYTF
size: .; J: TRBJ2-1; V: TRBV7-9; D: TRBD2; DNA: TGTGCCAGCAGCTGGAGACTAGCGGGCGATGAGCAGTTCTTC; CDR3: CASSWRLAGDEQFF
size: once; J: TRBJ1-1; V: TRBV5-1; D: .; DNA: TGCGCCAGCAGCTTACAGGGACAAATGAACACTGAAGCTTTCTTT; CDR3: CASSLQGQMNTEAFF
size: few; J: TRBJ1-1; V: TRBV2; D: TRBD1; DNA: TGTGCCAGCAGTGTTTTCAGGGGGCTCTCTGAAGCTTTCTTT; CDR3: CASSVFRGLSEAFF
size: .; J: TRBJ1-5; V: TRBV7-2; D: .; DNA: TGTGCCAGCAGCTTAGTGACATCTCAGCCCCAGCATTTT; CDR3: CASSLVTSQPQHF
size: .; J: TRBJ1-2; V: TRBV7-9; D: .; DNA: TGTGCCAGCAGCCAGCAGGGCCTATGGGGCTACACCTTC; CDR3: CASSQQGLWGYTF
size: .; J: TRBJ1-2; V: TRBV7-9; D: .; DNA: TGTGCCAGCAGCTTAGCGCCCCAGGGAGGCTACACCTTC; CDR3: CASSLAPQGGYTF
size: .; J: TRBJ2-3; V: TRBV9; D: TRBD2; DNA: TGTGCCAGCAGCATTAGCGGGGGGGCCAGAGATACGCAGTATTTT; CDR3: CASSISGGARDTQYF
size: .; J: TRBJ2-6; V: TRBV29-1; D: TRBD2; DNA: TGCAGCGTCCCCGGGACTAGCGGGTCCCCCTCCGGCTCTGGGGCCAACGTCCTGACTTTC; CDR3: CSVPGTSGSPSGSGANVLTF
size: .; J: TRBJ1-4; V: TRBV2; D: .; DNA: TGTGCCAGCAGTTACGGTAATGAAAAACTGTTTTTT; CDR3: CASSYGNEKLFF
size: few; J: TRBJ1-1; V: TRBV11-2; D: .; DNA: TGTGCCAGCAGCTTAGAAATGCGGGGACGGGCTTTCTTT; CDR3: CASSLEMRGRAFF
size: .; J: TRBJ1-5; V: TRBV19; D: .; DNA: TGTGCCAGTAGCCGTCCAGGGGTTGAACGCAATCAGCCCCAGCATTTT; CDR3: CASSRPGVERNQPQHF
size: .; J: TRBJ2-1; V: TRBV4-1; D: TRBD2; DNA: TGCGCCAGCAGCCCTCAGGCGGGGGGGCACAATGAGCAGTTCTTC; CDR3: CASSPQAGGHNEQFF
size: many; J: TRBJ2-5; V: TRBV28; D: TRBD2; DNA: TGTGCCAGCGGGAGCGGGAGGCCAGGGACCCAGTACTTC; CDR3: CASGSGRPGTQYF
size: few; J: TRBJ2-5; V: TRBV9; D: TRBD2; DNA: TGTGCCAGCAGCCCCGCTAGCGGGGGGGCGAAAGAGACCCAGTACTTC; CDR3: CASSPASGGAKETQYF
size: few; J: TRBJ1-2; V: TRBV3-1/TRBV3-2; D: .; DNA: TGTGCCAGCAATACAAAACAGGGAAGTGGTGGCTACACCTTC; CDR3: CASNTKQGSGGYTF
size: .; J: TRBJ1-2; V: TRBV11-1; D: .; DNA: TGTGCCAGCAGCTTGAAGCTCAGGGCCTGGGATGGCTACACCTTC; CDR3: CASSLKLRAWDGYTF
size: .; J: TRBJ1-4; V: TRBV9; D: TRBD1; DNA: TGTGCCAGCAGCGGAGGGACAGGGCTGAGTGAAAAACTGTTTTTT; CDR3: CASSGGTGLSEKLFF
size: once; J: TRBJ1-2; V: TRBV6-4; D: .; DNA: TGTGCCAGCAGTGACTCGAATAGGGGATATGGCTACACCTTC; CDR3: CASSDSNRGYGYTF
size: .; J: TRBJ1-1; V: TRBV5-1; D: TRBD1; DNA: TGCGCCAGCAGCTTGTTGGGACAGGGGGAAGCTTTCTTT; CDR3: CASSLLGQGEAFF
size: .; J: TRBJ1-6; V: TRBV27; D: .; DNA: TGTGCCAGCAGTGCCGAGCGGGGCTCGCCCCTCCACTTT; CDR3: CASSAERGSPLHF
size: .; J: TRBJ1-1; V: TRBV19; D: .; DNA: TGTGCCAGTAGTATATTCCCGTTGGGGAGGGTGAACACTGAAGCTTTCTTT; CDR3: CASSIFPLGRVNTEAFF
size: .; J: TRBJ2-1; V: TRBV6-4; D: TRBD1; DNA: TGTGCCAGCAGTGAAGGCCCAGGGGGAGATGAGCAGTTCTTC; CDR3: CASSEGPGGDEQFF